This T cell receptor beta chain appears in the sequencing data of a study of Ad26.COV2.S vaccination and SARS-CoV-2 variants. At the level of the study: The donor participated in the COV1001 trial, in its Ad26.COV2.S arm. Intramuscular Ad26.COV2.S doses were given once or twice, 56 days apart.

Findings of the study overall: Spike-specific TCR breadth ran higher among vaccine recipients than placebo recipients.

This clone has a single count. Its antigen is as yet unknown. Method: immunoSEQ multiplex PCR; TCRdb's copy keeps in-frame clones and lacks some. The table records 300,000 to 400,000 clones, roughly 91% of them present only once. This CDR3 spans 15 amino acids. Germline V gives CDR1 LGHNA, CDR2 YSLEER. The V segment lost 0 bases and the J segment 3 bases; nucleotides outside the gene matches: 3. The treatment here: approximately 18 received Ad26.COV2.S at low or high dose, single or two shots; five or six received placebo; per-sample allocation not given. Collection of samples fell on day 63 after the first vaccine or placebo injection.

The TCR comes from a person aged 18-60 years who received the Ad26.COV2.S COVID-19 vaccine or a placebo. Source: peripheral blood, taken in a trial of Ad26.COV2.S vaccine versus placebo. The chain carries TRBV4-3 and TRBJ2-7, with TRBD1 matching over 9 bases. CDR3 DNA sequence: TGCGCCAGCAGCCAAGAGGGACAGGGACACTACGAGCAGTACTTC. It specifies CASSQEGQGHYEQYF.